This T cell receptor (beta chain) was identified during a study of breast tumors, draining lymph nodes, adjacent tissues. Breast cancer patients provided tissue from their axillary draining lymph nodes. TCRdb used MiXCR to reprocess the multiplex PCR reads, holding one entry per CDR3 protein. The sample consists of around 150,000 distinct CDR3 sequences, about 22% of them appearing once. Worth noting for this clonotype: Its target is not known. A much larger clonotype is one base distant, so this may be a read error.

Study conclusions and caveats: Tumors had less TCR diversity than lymph nodes, more than nontumor tissue.

Sequenced input: axillary lymph node tissue. The receptor's source is a female donor with breast cancer. Some clones in this sample may be carry-over from other donors' samples.

The DNA of the CDR3 is TGTGCCAGCAGCCGACAGGGCGGGGATAATGAGCAGTCCTTC. Its translation: CASSRQGGDNEQSF. The chain couples TRBV12-3 or TRBV12-4 to TRBJ2-1; the D gene is possibly TRBD1 (7 bases). This CDR3 is built from 14 residues.